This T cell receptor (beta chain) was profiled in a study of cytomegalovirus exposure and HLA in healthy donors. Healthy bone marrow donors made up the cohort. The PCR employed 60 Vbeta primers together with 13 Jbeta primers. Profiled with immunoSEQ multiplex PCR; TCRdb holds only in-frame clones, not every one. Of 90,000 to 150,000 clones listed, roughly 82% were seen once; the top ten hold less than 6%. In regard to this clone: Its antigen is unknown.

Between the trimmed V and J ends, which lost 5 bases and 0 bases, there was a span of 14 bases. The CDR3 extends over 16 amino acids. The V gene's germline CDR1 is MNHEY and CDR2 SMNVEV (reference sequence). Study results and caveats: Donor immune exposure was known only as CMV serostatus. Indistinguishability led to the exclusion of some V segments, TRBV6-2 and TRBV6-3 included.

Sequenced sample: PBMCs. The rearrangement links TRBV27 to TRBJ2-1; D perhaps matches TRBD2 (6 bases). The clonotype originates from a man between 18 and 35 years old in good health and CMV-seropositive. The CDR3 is CASSRISGYSYNEQFF. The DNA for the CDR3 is TGTGCCAGCAGTCGTATTAGCGGATACTCCTACAATGAGCAGTTCTTC.